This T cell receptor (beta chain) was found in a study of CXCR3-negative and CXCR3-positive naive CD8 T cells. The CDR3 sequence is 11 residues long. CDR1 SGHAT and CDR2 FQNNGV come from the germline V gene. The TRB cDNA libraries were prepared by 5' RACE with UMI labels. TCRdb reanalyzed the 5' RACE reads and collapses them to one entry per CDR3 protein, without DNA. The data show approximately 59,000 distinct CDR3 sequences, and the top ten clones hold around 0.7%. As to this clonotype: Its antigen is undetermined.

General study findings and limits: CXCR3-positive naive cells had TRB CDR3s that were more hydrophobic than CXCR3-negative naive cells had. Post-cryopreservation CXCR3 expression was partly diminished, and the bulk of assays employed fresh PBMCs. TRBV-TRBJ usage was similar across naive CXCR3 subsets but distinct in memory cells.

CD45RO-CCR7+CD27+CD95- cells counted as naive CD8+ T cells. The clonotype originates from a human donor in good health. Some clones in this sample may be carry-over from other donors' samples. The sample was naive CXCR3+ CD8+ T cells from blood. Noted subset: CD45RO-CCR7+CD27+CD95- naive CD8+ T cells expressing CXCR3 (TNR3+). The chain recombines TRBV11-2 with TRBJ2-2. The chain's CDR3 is CASSPPGELFF.